This T cell receptor (beta chain) was captured in a study of CD8+ T cells in alopecia areata. Whole-study findings and limits: Scalp lesions, especially in alopecia totalis/universalis, had higher clonality than normal scalp.

RNA extraction and reverse transcription yielded cDNA as sequencing template. The table came from immunoSEQ multiplex PCR; TCRdb's copy has only in-frame clones and leaves some out. The sample holds about 130,000 clones, 50% to 60% seen once. This clone turned up a few times. Its target is not known. Those with alopecia areata gave lesional scalp punch biopsies and peripheral blood. CD4+ and CD8+ T cells were sorted from PBMCs stained for CD3, CD4 and CD8. The CDR3 length is 13 residues. CDR1 is SEHNR, CDR2 FQNEAQ, per germline (reference sequence). Trimming cost V 6 bases and J 8 bases; bases outside gene matches: 7.

V gene TRBV7-9 combines with J gene TRBJ1-2; 9 positions match TRBD1. This receptor was identified in a human donor with alopecia areata. Sequencing used CD4+ T cells sorted from blood, obtained at week 0. The CDR3 DNA reads TGTGCCAGCAGTACCGGGACAGGGACCGGCTACACCTTC. Translation: CASSTGTGTGYTF. The full variable domain, its missing parts supplied by reference TRBV7-9 and TRBJ1-2, is DTGVSQNPRHKITKRGQNVTFRCDPISEHNRLYWYRQTLGQGPEFLTYFQNEAQLEKSRLLSDRFSAERPKGSFSTLEIQRTEQGDSAMYLCASSTGTGTGYTFGSGTRLTVV.